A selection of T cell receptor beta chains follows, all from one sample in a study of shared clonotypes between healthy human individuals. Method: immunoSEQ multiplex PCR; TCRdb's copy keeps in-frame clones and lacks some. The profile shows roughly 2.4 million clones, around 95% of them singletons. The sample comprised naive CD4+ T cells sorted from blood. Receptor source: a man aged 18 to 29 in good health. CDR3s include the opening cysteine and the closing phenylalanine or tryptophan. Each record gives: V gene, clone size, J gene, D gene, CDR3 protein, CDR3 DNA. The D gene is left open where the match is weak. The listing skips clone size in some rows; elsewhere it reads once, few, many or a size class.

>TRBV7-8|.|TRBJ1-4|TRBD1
CASSLVTGSEKLFF
TGTGCCAGCAGCTTAGTGACAGGGAGTGAAAAACTGTTTTTT
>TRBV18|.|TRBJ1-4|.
CASSPRTDEKLFF
TGTGCCAGCTCACCCCGAACAGACGAAAAACTGTTTTTT
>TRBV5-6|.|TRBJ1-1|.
CASSLAQGYGNTEAFF
TGTGCCAGCAGCTTGGCGCAGGGGTACGGGAACACTGAAGCTTTCTTT
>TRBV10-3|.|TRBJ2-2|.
CAINDGGGTGELFF
TGTGCCATCAACGACGGAGGGGGGACCGGGGAGCTGTTTTTT
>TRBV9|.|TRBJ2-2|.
CASSIDSNTGELFF
TGTGCCAGCAGCATAGACAGCAACACCGGGGAGCTGTTTTTT
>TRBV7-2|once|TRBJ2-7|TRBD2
CASSLPLAGEQYF
TGTGCCAGCAGCTTACCGCTAGCGGGTGAGCAGTACTTC
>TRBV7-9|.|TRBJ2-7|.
CASSLTGTYEQYF
TGTGCCAGCAGCTTAACAGGAACCTACGAGCAGTACTTC
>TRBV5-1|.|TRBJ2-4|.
CASSLDNTGLGNIQYF
TGCGCCAGCAGCTTAGACAATACAGGGCTCGGGAACATTCAGTACTTC
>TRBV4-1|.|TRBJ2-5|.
CASSQARRETQYF
TGCGCCAGCAGCCAAGCTCGGAGGGAGACCCAGTACTTC
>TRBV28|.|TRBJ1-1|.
CASRVETMNTEAFF
TGTGCCAGCAGGGTAGAAACCATGAACACTGAAGCTTTCTTT
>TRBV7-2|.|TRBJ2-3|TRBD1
CASSLEGQGADTQYF
TGTGCCAGCAGCTTAGAGGGACAGGGGGCAGATACGCAGTATTTT
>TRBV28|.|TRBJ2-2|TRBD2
CASSFIAGPPGEIGELFF
TGTGCCAGCAGTTTTATAGCGGGCCCACCGGGGGAAATCGGGGAGCTGTTTTTT
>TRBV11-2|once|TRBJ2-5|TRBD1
CASSLQGMTGGKTQYF
TGTGCCAGCAGCCTCCAGGGGATGACAGGGGGGAAGACCCAGTACTTC
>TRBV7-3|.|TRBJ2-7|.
CASSLSAGPAHEQYF
TGTGCCAGCAGCTTAAGCGCGGGCCCGGCCCACGAGCAGTACTTC
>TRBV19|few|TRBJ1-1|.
CASSISQKGTEAFF
TGTGCCAGTAGTATCTCTCAAAAGGGGACTGAAGCTTTCTTT
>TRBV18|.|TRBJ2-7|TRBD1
CASSPNRGDEQYF
TGTGCCAGCTCACCGAACAGGGGGGACGAGCAGTACTTC
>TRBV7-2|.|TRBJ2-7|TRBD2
CASSLVLAGVRSYEQYF
TGTGCCAGCAGCTTAGTACTAGCGGGAGTCCGATCCTACGAGCAGTACTTC